The TCR beta chain under discussion was sequenced for a study of cytomegalovirus exposure and HLA in healthy donors. This PCR relied on a set of 60 Vbeta primers and 13 Jbeta primers. Measured with immunoSEQ multiplex PCR; TCRdb has only the in-frame clones, and not every one. The repertoire shows 150,000 to 250,000 clones; the top ten hold roughly 0.74%. Study-wide results and caveats: Later work found most CMV-associated TCR beta chains apparently HLA-restricted. Solely CMV serostatus was available to characterize immune exposure.

The CDR3 covers 13 residues. The germline V and J ends were trimmed by 2 bases and 0 bases, with 6 bases remaining between them. Germline CDR1 SGHNT, CDR2 YYREEE (reference sequence). On this clone itself: Its antigen remains unknown.

The source of this sequence is a boy aged 10-17 years in good health and CMV-seronegative. The chain carries TRBV5-4 and TRBJ2-7; TRBD2 might be the D (6 bases). The source material was PBMCs. DNA for the CDR3: TGTGCCAGCAGCTTCGGGGGCTCCTACGAGCAGTACTTC. It specifies CASSFGGSYEQYF.